A single sample gave rise to the 21 T cell receptor beta chains below, sequenced in a study of T cell responses to AZD1222 COVID-19 vaccine. The assay was immunoSEQ multiplex PCR, and TCRdb's table has in-frame clones only and misses some. This sample yields under 100,000 clones, of which about 88% are seen a single time; roughly 2.8% belongs to the top ten. The sample was peripheral blood, taken on day 0 of AZD1222 vaccination. These receptor sequences come from an adult in good health.

The chain recombines TRBV10-1 with TRBJ1-5; D is uncertain. CDR1 is WNHNN and CDR2 is SYGVQD in the germline V gene (reference sequence). V was shortened by 2 bases and J by 0 bases, with 5 bases between the two germline ends. The CDR3 is 14 amino acids. CDR3 protein: CASSEGNSNQPQHF. The CDR3 DNA reads TGCGCCAGCAGTGAGGGGAATAGCAATCAGCCCCAGCATTTT.

The rearrangement joins TRBV4-3 to TRBJ2-2; possibly TRBD2 for D (6 bases). CDR1 and CDR2 (germline): LGHNA, YSLEER. This CDR3 spans 16 amino acids. Trimming took 0 bases from V and 1 from J, leaving 9 bases between them. Here the CDR3 reads CASSQDFGGNTGELFF. In DNA, the CDR3 is TGCGCCAGCAGCCAAGATTTCGGGGGGAACACCGGGGAGCTGTTTTTT.

The V gene is TRBV5-1, the J gene TRBJ1-1; 7 bases match TRBD1. Germline V gene sequence: CDR1 SGHRS, CDR2 YFSETQ. This CDR3 has 14 amino acids. V was clipped by 4 bases and J by 3 bases; unmatched bases: 6. CDR3 residues: CASSQGGFYTEAFF. Here the CDR3 DNA reads TGCGCCAGCAGCCAGGGGGGCTTTTACACTGAAGCTTTCTTT.

This sequence joins TRBV6-6 and TRBJ1-4; 7 bases agree with TRBD1. CDR3 length: 16 amino acids. The germline CDR1 and CDR2 sequences are MNHNY and SVGAGI (reference sequence). The V segment lost 5 bases and the J segment 5 bases; nucleotides outside the gene matches: 11. The CDR3 here is CASSRRLQGPNEKLFF. Here the CDR3 DNA reads TGTGCCAGCAGTCGAAGGCTACAGGGGCCGAATGAAAAACTGTTTTTT.

The chain joins TRBV5-5 to TRBJ1-2; 9 nucleotides agree with TRBD1. J lost 8 bases, V lost 3 bases, and 5 bases had no gene match. CDR1 SGHKS and CDR2 YYEKEE come from the germline V gene (reference sequence). This CDR3 spans 13 amino acids. CDR3 sequence: CASSSGTGNGYTF. CDR3 bases: TGTGCCAGCAGCTCCGGGACAGGGAACGGCTACACCTTC.

The rearrangement joins TRBV6-5 to TRBJ1-1; D is possibly TRBD1 (6 bases). CDR3 length equals 13 residues. Looked up from germline, CDR1 is MNHEY and CDR2 is SVGAGI. Trimming pared 5 bases from V and 11 bases from J, leaving 18 bases between. CDR3 residues: CASSRTGTGDAFF. CDR3 bases: TGTGCCAGCAGTCGAACAGGGACGGGCGACGCTTTCTTT.

The CDR3 region is CASSPLGGAGANVLTF. Here the CDR3 DNA reads TGTGCCAGCTCACCACTTGGGGGAGCTGGGGCCAACGTCCTGACTTTC. The gene calls are TRBV18 and TRBJ2-6, with D tentatively TRBD1 or TRBD2 (5 bases each). The ends were cut back, 1 base at V and 2 bases at J, with 9 bases in the middle. The CDR3 runs to 16 residues. Germline CDR1 KGHSH, CDR2 LQKENI.

The V call is TRBV18, the J call TRBJ2-7; TRBD1 matches 10 bases. Germline CDR1 KGHSH, CDR2 LQKENI. Trimming at V came to 3 bases and at J to 2 bases, leaving 7 bases not matched to a gene. CDR3 size: 16 residues. The CDR3 nucleotides read TGTGCCAGCTCACCGAGTGGCGGGACAGGGGCCTACGAGCAGTACTTC. Protein sequence: CASSPSGGTGAYEQYF.

The chain employs TRBV19 and TRBJ2-2; 10 nucleotides line up with TRBD1. This CDR3 contains 13 residues. The V gene end was trimmed by 10 bases and the J gene end by 4 bases; junction bases not matched to a gene: 3. Germline V gene data show CDR1 as LNHDA and CDR2 as SQIVND (reference sequence). CDR3 protein: CAIRDRGTGELFF. The CDR3 coding sequence is TGTGCCATCCGGGACAGGGGCACCGGGGAGCTGTTTTTT. Full variable domain (outside the CDR3, taken from reference TRBV19 and TRBJ2-2): DGGITQSPKYLFRKEGQNVTLSCEQNLNHDAMYWYRQDPGQGLRLIYYSQIVNDFQKGDIAEGYSVSREKKESFPLTVTSAQKNPTAFYLCAIRDRGTGELFFGEGSRLTVL.

The chain uses TRBV6-5 and TRBJ2-3; D remains ambiguous. The CDR3 extends over 11 amino acids. CDR1 and CDR2 (germline): MNHEY, SVGAGI. The CDR3 sequence is CGARWRDTQYF. CDR3 bases: TGTGGGGCCCGGTGGAGAGATACGCAGTATTTT.

The chain employs TRBV30 and TRBJ2-5, with 8 positions matching TRBD1. CDR3 length equals 13 residues. CDR1 and CDR2 (germline): GTSNPN, SVGIG (reference sequence). The CDR3 spells CARSQGAAETQYF. The CDR3 nucleotides are TGTGCTAGGTCGCAGGGGGCCGCAGAGACCCAGTACTTC.

V usage is TRBV19 and J usage is TRBJ2-7; 7 bases align to TRBD1. Per germline, CDR1 LNHDA and CDR2 SQIVND (reference sequence). This CDR3 region has 12 residues. The V gene end was trimmed by 6 bases and the J gene end by 4 bases; junction bases not matched to a gene: 3. CDR3 in DNA: TGTGCCAGTAGCGCGGACAGGTACGAGCAGTACTTC. This gives the protein CASSADRYEQYF.

For the CDR3, the DNA is TGTGCCAGCAGTGAAATGGGACAGGGGACCAATGAGCAGTTCTTC. This translates into CASSEMGQGTNEQFF. V is TRBV25-1 and J is TRBJ2-1; TRBD1 aligns across 10 bases. V dropped 2 bases and J dropped 6; count of bases not matched to a gene: 4. This CDR3 is built from 15 residues. Germline V gene lookup returns CDR1 MGHDK and CDR2 SYGVNS.

The V call is TRBV28, the J call TRBJ1-4; D not resolved. Germline CDR1 MDHEN, CDR2 SYDVKM. The CDR3 is made up of 14 amino acids. The V end was cut by 5 bases, the J end by 0 bases, with 7 bases between. CDR3 DNA sequence: TGTGCCAGCAGTAAAAGGGCAACTAATGAAAAACTGTTTTTT. It specifies CASSKRATNEKLFF.

This chain links TRBV19 with TRBJ1-2; 7 positions match TRBD1. The ends lost 5 bases at V and 7 bases at J; junction bases unmatched: 13. Looked up from germline, CDR1 is LNHDA and CDR2 is SQIVND (reference sequence). The CDR3 length is 15 residues. CDR3 nucleotide sequence: TGTGCCAGTAGTGGCTACGGACAGGCGGTTTCTGGCTACACCTTC. Translating it yields CASSGYGQAVSGYTF. The full variable domain, with the rest looked up from reference TRBV19 and TRBJ1-2, is DGGITQSPKYLFRKEGQNVTLSCEQNLNHDAMYWYRQDPGQGLRLIYYSQIVNDFQKGDIAEGYSVSREKKESFPLTVTSAQKNPTAFYLCASSGYGQAVSGYTFGSGTRLTVV.

The chain links TRBV27 to TRBJ1-3, with TRBD1 as a possible D gene (5 bases). Trimming left V 5 bases short and J 4 bases short, with 9 bases between. Germline-derived CDR1 and CDR2 are MNHEY and SMNVEV (reference sequence). The CDR3 has 13 residues. The CDR3: CASSARVGNTIYF. DNA of the CDR3: TGTGCCAGCAGTGCCAGGGTAGGAAACACCATATATTTT.

The chain couples TRBV11-2 to TRBJ2-7; unclear D gene. This CDR3 is 15 amino acids long. V lost 2 bases and J lost 5, with 16 bases in between. Per the germline V gene, CDR1 is SGHAT and CDR2 is FQNNGV. CDR3 residues: CASSLLEGRLDEQYF. CDR3 nucleotides: TGTGCCAGCAGCTTATTGGAAGGGCGCTTGGACGAGCAGTACTTC.

CDR3 amino acids: CAWSALGGSKEQFF. The CDR3 nucleotides read TGTGCCTGGAGTGCCTTAGGGGGCTCGAAGGAGCAGTTCTTC. This chain connects TRBV30 to TRBJ2-1; 7 nucleotides line up with TRBD1. V was clipped by 1 base and J by 10 bases; unmatched bases: 10. Germline V CDR1 and CDR2: GTSNPN, SVGIG (reference sequence). This CDR3 region has 14 residues.

The CDR3 protein is CASRGGLNTEAFF. The CDR3 nucleotides are TGTGCTTCCCGCGGGGGTTTGAACACTGAAGCTTTCTTT. This chain links TRBV12-5 with TRBJ1-1; weak D call: TRBD1 (5 bases). This CDR3 has 13 residues. The V gene's germline CDR1 is LGHNT and CDR2 FRNRAP. With 11 bases removed from V and 0 bases from J, the gap between germline ends came to 13 bases.

The gene calls are TRBV5-1 and TRBJ2-7, with 8 bases aligning to TRBD1. The CDR3 is 15 residues long. V trimming: 4 bases; J trimming: 1 base; junction bases outside the gene matches: 7. Germline CDR1 and CDR2: SGHRS and YFSETQ. Here the CDR3 reads CASSAGQGLSYEQYF. CDR3 coding DNA: TGCGCCAGCAGCGCCGGACAGGGTTTATCCTACGAGCAGTACTTC.

The rearrangement uses TRBV10-3 and TRBJ1-1, with 10 bases aligning to TRBD1. The V gene's germline CDR1 is ENHRY and CDR2 SYGVKD. The CDR3 has 16 amino acids. The V segment lost 3 bases and the J segment 2 bases; nucleotides outside the gene matches: 6. CDR3 DNA sequence: TGTGCCATCAGTGACGGGACAGGGGCACACAACACTGAAGCTTTCTTT. Protein sequence: CAISDGTGAHNTEAFF.